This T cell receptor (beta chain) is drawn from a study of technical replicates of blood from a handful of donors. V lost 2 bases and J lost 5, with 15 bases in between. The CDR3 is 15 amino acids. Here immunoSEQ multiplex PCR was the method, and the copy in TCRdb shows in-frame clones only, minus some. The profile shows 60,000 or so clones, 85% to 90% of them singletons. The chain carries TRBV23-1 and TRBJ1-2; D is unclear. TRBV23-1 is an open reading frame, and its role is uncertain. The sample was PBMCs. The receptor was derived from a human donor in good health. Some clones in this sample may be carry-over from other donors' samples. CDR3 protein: CASSQQYSKDYGYTF. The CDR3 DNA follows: TGCGCCAGCAGTCAACAGTACAGTAAAGATTATGGCTACACCTTC.